The 20 T cell receptor beta chains below all came from one sample that was sequenced in a study of T cells in Graves' hyperthyroidism and ophthalmopathy. Template material for amplifying TCR beta CDR3 regions consisted of RNA transcripts. First-round RT-PCR of the TCR CDR3 relied on the HTBI primer set. TCRdb re-called the multiplex PCR reads with MiXCR, one entry per CDR3 protein. This table has about 290,000 distinct CDR3 sequences, roughly 14% appearing once. Specimen: blood. The receptor source for this set is a woman in her twenties or thirties with Graves' hyperthyroidism that later progressed to Graves' ophthalmopathy.

As concerns this clonotype: A read error may produce the germline difference seen at one junction end. The chain links TRBV12-3 or TRBV12-4 to TRBJ2-1, with 7 bases that match TRBD2. The CDR3 runs to 19 residues. This CDR3 is CASGKGGPGGRSSYNEQFF. CDR3 coding DNA: TGTGCCAGCGGCAAGGGAGGTCCGGGGGGACGTAGCTCCTACAATGAGCAGTTCTTT.

This clonotype was picked up many times. The rearrangement links TRBV2 to TRBJ1-4; a possible D gene is TRBD1 (5 bases). Germline V gene lookup returns CDR1 SNHLY and CDR2 FYNNEI. Trimming took 10 bases from V and 12 from J, leaving 15 bases between them. The CDR3 consists of 11 residues. Here the CDR3 reads CATTGAVELFF. The CDR3 coding sequence is TGTGCCACAACAGGTGCGGTGGAACTGTTTTTT. The full variable domain, in which reference TRBV2 and TRBJ1-4 provide the parts outside the CDR3, is EPEVTQTPSHQVTQMGQEVILRCVPISNHLYFYWYRQILGQKVEFLVSFYNNEISEKSEIFDDQFSVERPDGSNFTLKIRSTKLEDSAMYFCATTGAVELFFGSGTQLSVL.

This clonotype was counted many times. The V and J genes are TRBV7-2 and TRBJ2-7; 9 nucleotides align to TRBD2. This CDR3 comprises 16 residues. The germline CDR1 and CDR2 sequences are SGHTA and FQGNSA. V lost 5 bases, J lost 4 bases, and 12 bases stayed unmatched. In DNA form, the CDR3 reads TGTGCCAGCAGCCGGGAAGGGGCGGGAGGGTGGTACGAGCAGTACTTC. Protein product: CASSREGAGGWYEQYF.

This clonotype was observed at least ten times. This chain connects TRBV9 to TRBJ1-2; no clear D gene. This CDR3 contains 12 residues. V lost 2 bases to trimming and J lost 4 bases, with 6 bases between them. Germline V gene lookup returns CDR1 SGDLS and CDR2 YYNGEE. The CDR3 loop is CASSVTAYGYTF. CDR3 nucleotides: TGTGCCAGCAGCGTGACGGCCTATGGCTACACCTTC.

This clonotype was detected ten times or more. The rearrangement joins TRBV28 to TRBJ2-3; 7 bases line up with TRBD2. Germline assignment: CDR1 MDHEN and CDR2 SYDVKM. The V and J ends lost 8 bases and 8 bases, in that order; junction bases with no gene match: 13. The CDR3 runs to 14 residues. DNA of the CDR3: TGTGCCAGCTGCGGGGGAGGGCCGTCGGCTACGCAGTATTTT. Protein sequence: CASCGGGPSATQYF.

This clonotype was seen at least ten times. This chain links TRBV28 with TRBJ2-7, with D possibly being TRBD2 (6 bases). The CDR3 contains 16 residues. V lost 3 bases and J 1 base, leaving 16 bases between the germline ends. Germline V gene data show CDR1 as MDHEN and CDR2 as SYDVKM. The CDR3 sequence is CASSLGPAGSSYEQYF. The CDR3 DNA reads as TGTGCCAGCAGTTTGGGGCCGGCGGGATCATCCTACGAGCAGTACTTC. Looking up the rest from reference TRBV28 and TRBJ2-7 gives the full variable domain: DVKVTQSSRYLVKRTGEKVFLECVQDMDHENMFWYRQDPGLGLRLIYFSYDVKMKEKGDIPEGYSVSREKKERFSLILESASTNQTSMYLCASSLGPAGSSYEQYFGPGTRLTVT.

The J gene is TRBJ2-3, the V gene TRBV7-9; 10 nucleotides line up with TRBD2. With V trimmed by 2 bases and J by 3 bases, 2 bases remained unmatched. The V gene's germline CDR1 is SEHNR and CDR2 FQNEAQ (reference sequence). CDR3 length: 15 residues. In nucleotides, the CDR3 is TGTGCCAGCAGCTTAATGGGACTAGCGACAGATACGCAGTATTTT. The encoded protein is CASSLMGLATDTQYF. The full variable domain, completed using reference TRBV7-9 and TRBJ2-3, is DTGVSQNPRHKITKRGQNVTFRCDPISEHNRLYWYRQTLGQGPEFLTYFQNEAQLEKSRLLSDRFSAERPKGSFSTLEIQRTEQGDSAMYLCASSLMGLATDTQYFGPGTRLTVL.

This clonotype was seen at least ten times. The J gene is TRBJ2-1, the V gene TRBV4-2; D tentatively reads TRBD1 or TRBD2 (5 bases each). This CDR3 is built from 14 residues. CDR1 is LGHNA, CDR2 YNFKEQ, per germline. V gave up 4 bases and J gave up 4 bases, with 11 bases separating them. CDR3: CASSPRGAYNEQFF. For the CDR3, the DNA is TGTGCCAGCAGCCCTAGGGGAGCTTACAATGAGCAGTTCTTC.

This clonotype has only a few counts. The V call is TRBV5-4, the J call TRBJ2-7; 8 nucleotides match TRBD1. This CDR3 contains 15 residues. V shed 1 base and J 0 bases; nucleotides not matched to a gene: 3. Germline V CDR1 and CDR2: SGHNT, YYREEE (reference sequence). The CDR3 region is CASSLRDRNSYEQYF. CDR3 DNA: TGTGCCAGCAGCTTGCGGGACAGGAACTCCTACGAGCAGTACTTC.

The genes are TRBV9 and TRBJ2-3; TRBD2 matches at 7 bases. The CDR3 length is 14 residues. V gave up 4 bases and J gave up 3 bases; unmatched junction bases: 5. Germline V gives CDR1 SGDLS, CDR2 YYNGEE. The CDR3 is CASSRGGETDTQYF. The CDR3 bases are TGTGCCAGCAGCCGTGGGGGGGAAACAGATACGCAGTATTTT.

This clonotype occurred many times. J is TRBJ2-1 and V is TRBV7-9; 10 nucleotides line up with TRBD2. The ends lost 5 bases at V and 11 bases at J; junction bases unmatched: 3. The CDR3 is 12 amino acids. The V gene's germline CDR1 is SEHNR and CDR2 FQNEAQ (reference sequence). CDR3: CASSPLAGKQFF. In DNA, the CDR3 is TGTGCCAGCAGCCCACTAGCGGGGAAGCAGTTCTTC.

This clonotype was seen ten or more times. CDR3 DNA sequence: TGCGCCAGCAGCCAAGTAGGGGGCGGCGATGGCTACACCTTC. Its translation: CASSQVGGGDGYTF. The chain couples TRBV4-1 to TRBJ1-2; 7 bases match TRBD1. The CDR3 length is 14 residues. The V gene end was trimmed by 1 base and the J gene end by 6 bases; junction bases not matched to a gene: 5. Per germline, CDR1 MGHRA and CDR2 YSYEKL.

This clonotype was detected only once. The chain is built from TRBV12-3 or TRBV12-4 and TRBJ1-4; 9 positions match TRBD1. The CDR3 runs to 14 residues. V shed 6 bases and J 6 bases; nucleotides not matched to a gene: 5. Written as DNA, the CDR3 is TGTGCCAGCAGACCGGGACAGGGTGATGAAAAACTGTTTTTT. It yields the protein CASRPGQGDEKLFF.

This clonotype was seen at least ten times. CDR3 DNA sequence: TGCAGTGCTAGGGGGGGTCTCCGAGGGGTGAACTATGGCTACACCTTC. Protein product: CSARGGLRGVNYGYTF. The chain couples TRBV20-1 to TRBJ1-2, with D perhaps TRBD1 (5 bases). Trimming removed 3 bases at V and 2 bases at J, with 19 bases between. The CDR3 runs to 16 residues. The germline V gene encodes CDR1 DFQATT and CDR2 SNEGSKA (reference sequence).

This clonotype was counted at least ten times. The chain has TRBV10-3 and TRBJ2-7; no firm D call. Germline values: CDR1 ENHRY, CDR2 SYGVKD. This CDR3 comprises 13 residues. Trimming cost V 3 bases and J 0 bases, with 6 bases left between them. The CDR3: CAISDDTSYEQYF. CDR3 nucleotides: TGTGCCATCAGTGACGACACCTCCTACGAGCAGTACTTC.

In this sample, this clonotype turned up many times. The chain combines TRBV12-3 or TRBV12-4 with TRBJ1-5, with a weak D call TRBD1 (6 bases). CDR3 length equals 14 residues. The V end was cut by 3 bases, the J end by 7 bases, with 13 bases between. The CDR3 protein is CASSLDSGEQPQHF. The CDR3 DNA sequence: TGTGCCAGCAGTTTGGACAGCGGCGAACAGCCCCAGCATTTT.

In regard to this clonotype: A much larger clone differs from this one at a single base, so this may be a read error. The J gene is TRBJ1-2, the V gene TRBV28, with 11 bases matching TRBD1. V gave up 6 bases and J gave up 9 bases; unmatched junction bases: 6. Per germline, CDR1 MDHEN and CDR2 SYDVKM. The CDR3 is 13 amino acids. Here the CDR3 DNA reads TGTGCCAGCAGACGGGACAGGGGGGATCGCTACACCTTC. It translates to CASRRDRGDRYTF.

The chain uses TRBV15 and TRBJ2-2, with 8 bases that match TRBD2. V shed 0 bases and J 0 bases; nucleotides not matched to a gene: 3. The CDR3 sequence is 17 residues long. Germline CDR1 LNHNV, CDR2 YYDKDF (reference sequence). The CDR3: CATSRDLTSANTGELFF. In DNA, the CDR3 is TGTGCCACCAGCAGAGATCTGACTAGCGCGAACACCGGGGAGCTGTTTTTT. The complete variable domain, with remaining parts taken from reference TRBV15 and TRBJ2-2, reads DAMVIQNPRYQVTQFGKPVTLSCSQTLNHNVMYWYQQKSSQAPKLLFHYYDKDFNNEADTPDNFQSRRPNTSFCFLDIRSPGLGDTAMYLCATSRDLTSANTGELFFGEGSRLTVL.

This clonotype occurred many times. The J gene is TRBJ2-1, the V gene TRBV7-6; the D gene is possibly TRBD2 (5 bases). Per germline, CDR1 SGHVS and CDR2 FNYEAQ. The V end was cut by 5 bases, the J end by 8 bases, with 22 bases between. There are 16 residues in the CDR3. The CDR3 DNA reads TGTGCCAGCAGCCATCCCACCGGGGTGTATCGGGATGAGCAGTTCTTC. It codes for CASSHPTGVYRDEQFF.

This clonotype has ten or more counts. The chain recombines TRBV12-3 or TRBV12-4 with TRBJ1-1; D gene unclear. Trimming removed 3 bases at V and 0 bases at J, with 2 bases between. The CDR3 has 12 residues. The CDR3 here is CASSLVNTEAFF. In DNA, the CDR3 is TGTGCCAGCAGTTTGGTGAACACTGAAGCTTTCTTT.